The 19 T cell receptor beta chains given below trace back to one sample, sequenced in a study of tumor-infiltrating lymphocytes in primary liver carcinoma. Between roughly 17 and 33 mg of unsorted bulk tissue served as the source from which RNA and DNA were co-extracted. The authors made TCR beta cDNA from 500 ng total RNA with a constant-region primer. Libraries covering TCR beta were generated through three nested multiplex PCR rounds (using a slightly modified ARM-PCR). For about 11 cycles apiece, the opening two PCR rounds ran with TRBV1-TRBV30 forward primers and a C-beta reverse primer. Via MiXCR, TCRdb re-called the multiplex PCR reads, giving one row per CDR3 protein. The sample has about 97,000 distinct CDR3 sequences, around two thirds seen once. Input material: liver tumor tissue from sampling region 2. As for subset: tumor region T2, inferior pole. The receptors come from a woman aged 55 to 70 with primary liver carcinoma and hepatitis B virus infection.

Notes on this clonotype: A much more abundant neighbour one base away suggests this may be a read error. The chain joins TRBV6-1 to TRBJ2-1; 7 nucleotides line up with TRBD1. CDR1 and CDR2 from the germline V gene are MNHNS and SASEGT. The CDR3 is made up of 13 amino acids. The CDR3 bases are TGTGTCAGCAGGGACAGCTCCTACAATGAGCAGTTCTTC. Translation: CVSRDSSYNEQFF.

The CDR3 reads CASSLAGGGARETQYF. CDR3 coding DNA: TGTGCCAGCAGTTTAGCGGGAGGGGGGGCCAGGGAGACCCAGTACTTC. This rearrangement joins TRBV12-3 or TRBV12-4 to TRBJ2-5; D might be TRBD2 (7 bases). The CDR3 spans 16 residues. The V gene lost 0 bases and the J gene lost 5 bases, with 16 bases spanning the gap.

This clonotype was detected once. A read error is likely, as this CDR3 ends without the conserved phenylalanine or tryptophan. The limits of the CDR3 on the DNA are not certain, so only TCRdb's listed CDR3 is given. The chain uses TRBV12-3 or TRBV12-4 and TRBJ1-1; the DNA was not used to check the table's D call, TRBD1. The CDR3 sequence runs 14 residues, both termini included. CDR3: CTSSPQGGLTEAFL.

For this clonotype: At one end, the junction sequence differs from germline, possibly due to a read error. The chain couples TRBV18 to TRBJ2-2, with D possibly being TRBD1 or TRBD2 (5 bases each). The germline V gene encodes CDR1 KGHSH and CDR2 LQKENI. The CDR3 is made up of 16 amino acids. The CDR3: CASSPPTGANTGELFF. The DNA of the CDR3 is TGTGCCAGCTCACCACCTACCGGGGCGAACACCGGGGAGCTATTTTTT.

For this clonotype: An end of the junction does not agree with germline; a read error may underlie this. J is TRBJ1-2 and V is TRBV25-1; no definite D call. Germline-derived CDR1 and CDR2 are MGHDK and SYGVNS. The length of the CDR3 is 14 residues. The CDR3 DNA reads TGTGCCGGCAGTGAGCCGACCGCTAACTATGGCTACACCTTC. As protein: CAGSEPTANYGYTF.

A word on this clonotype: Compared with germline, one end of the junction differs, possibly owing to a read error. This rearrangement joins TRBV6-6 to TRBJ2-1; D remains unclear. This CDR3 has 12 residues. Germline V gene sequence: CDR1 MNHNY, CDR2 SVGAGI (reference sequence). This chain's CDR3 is CASSYFGAEQFF. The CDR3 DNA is TGTGCCAGCAGCTACTTTGGTGCTGAGCAGTTCTTC.

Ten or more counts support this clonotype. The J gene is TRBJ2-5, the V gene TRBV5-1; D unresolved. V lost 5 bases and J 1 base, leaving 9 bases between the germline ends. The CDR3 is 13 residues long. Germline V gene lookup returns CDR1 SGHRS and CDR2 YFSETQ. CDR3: CASRIPGQETQYF. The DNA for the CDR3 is TGCGCCAGCAGGATTCCCGGCCAAGAGACCCAGTACTTC.

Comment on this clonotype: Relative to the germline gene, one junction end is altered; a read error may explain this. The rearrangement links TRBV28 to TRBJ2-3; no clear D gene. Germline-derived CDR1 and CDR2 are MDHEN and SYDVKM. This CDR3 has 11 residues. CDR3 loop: CASSSTDTHYF. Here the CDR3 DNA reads TGTGCCAGCAGTTCAACAGATACGCACTATTTT.

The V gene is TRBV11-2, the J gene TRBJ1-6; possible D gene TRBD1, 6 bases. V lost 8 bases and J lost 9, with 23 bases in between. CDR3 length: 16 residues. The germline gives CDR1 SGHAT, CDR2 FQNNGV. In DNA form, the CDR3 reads TGTGCCAGCGGCCTAGTCCTCTCGGGACATGGTTCACCCCTCCACTTT. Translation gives CASGLVLSGHGSPLHF.

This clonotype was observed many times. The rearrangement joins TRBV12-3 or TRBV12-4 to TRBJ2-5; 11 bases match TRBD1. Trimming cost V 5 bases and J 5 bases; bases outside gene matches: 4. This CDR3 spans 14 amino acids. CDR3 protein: CASSRTGGRETQYF. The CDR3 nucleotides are TGTGCCAGCAGTCGGACAGGGGGCCGGGAGACCCAGTACTTC.

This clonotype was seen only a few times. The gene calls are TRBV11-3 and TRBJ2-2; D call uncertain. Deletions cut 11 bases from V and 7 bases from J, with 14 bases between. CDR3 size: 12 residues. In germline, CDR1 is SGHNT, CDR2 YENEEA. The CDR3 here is CAGSPWGGELFF. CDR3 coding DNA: TGTGCCGGTAGCCCGTGGGGCGGGGAGCTGTTTTTT.

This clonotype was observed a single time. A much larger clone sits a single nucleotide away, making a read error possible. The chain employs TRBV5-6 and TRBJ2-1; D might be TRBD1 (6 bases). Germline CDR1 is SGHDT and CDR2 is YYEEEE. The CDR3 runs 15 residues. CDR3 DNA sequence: TGTGCCAGCAGCTCGACCGGGACAAGAAGGGGTGAGCAGTCCTTC. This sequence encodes CASSSTGTRRGEQSF. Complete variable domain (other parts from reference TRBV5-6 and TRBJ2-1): DAGVTQSPTHLIKTRGQQVTLRCSPKSGHDTVSWYQQALGQGPQFIFQYYEEEERQRGNFPDRFSGHQFPNYSSELNVNALLLGDSALYLCASSSTGTRRGEQSFGPGTRLTVL.

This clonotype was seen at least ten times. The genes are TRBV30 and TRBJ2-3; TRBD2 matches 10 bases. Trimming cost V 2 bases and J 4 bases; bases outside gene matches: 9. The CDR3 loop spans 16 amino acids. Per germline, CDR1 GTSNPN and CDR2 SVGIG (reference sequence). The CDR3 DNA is TGTGCCTGGAGTCTACCTAGCGGGAGTAGCTCAGATACGCAGTATTTT. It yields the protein CAWSLPSGSSSDTQYF.

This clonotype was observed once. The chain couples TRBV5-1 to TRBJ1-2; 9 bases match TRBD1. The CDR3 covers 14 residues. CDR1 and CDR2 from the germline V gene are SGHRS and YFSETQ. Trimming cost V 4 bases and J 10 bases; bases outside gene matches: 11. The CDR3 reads CASSQAGTGRVYTF. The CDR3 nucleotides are TGCGCCAGCAGCCAAGCCGGGACAGGGCGCGTCTACACCTTC.

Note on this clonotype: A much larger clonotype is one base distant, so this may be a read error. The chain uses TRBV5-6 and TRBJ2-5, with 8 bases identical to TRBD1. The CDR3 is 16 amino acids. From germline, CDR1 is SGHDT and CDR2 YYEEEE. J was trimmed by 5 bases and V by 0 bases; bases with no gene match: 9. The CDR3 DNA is TGTGCCAGCAGCTTGGGGTGGACAGGGAATCGGGAGACCCAGTACTTC. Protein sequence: CASSLGWTGNRETQYF.

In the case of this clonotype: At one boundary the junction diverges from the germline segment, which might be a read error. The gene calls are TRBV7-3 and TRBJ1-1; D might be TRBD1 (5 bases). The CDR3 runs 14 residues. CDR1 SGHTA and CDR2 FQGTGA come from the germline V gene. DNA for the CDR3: TGTGACAGCAGCTTAACGGGTGGGGGCACTGAAGCTTTCTTT. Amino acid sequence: CDSSLTGGGTEAFF. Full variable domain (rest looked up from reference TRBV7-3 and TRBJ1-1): GAGVSQTPSNKVTEKGKYVELRCDPISGHTALYWYRQSLGQGPEFLIYFQGTGAADDSGLPNDRFFAVRPEGSVSTLKIQRTERGDSAVYLCDSSLTGGGTEAFFGQGTRLTVV.

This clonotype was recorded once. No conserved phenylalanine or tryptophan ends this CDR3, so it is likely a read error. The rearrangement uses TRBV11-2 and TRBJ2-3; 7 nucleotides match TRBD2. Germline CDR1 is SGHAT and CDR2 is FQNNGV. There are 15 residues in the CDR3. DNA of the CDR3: TGTGCCAGCAGTTTCGGACTAGGACGCACAGATACACAGTATATT. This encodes CASSFGLGRTDTQYI.

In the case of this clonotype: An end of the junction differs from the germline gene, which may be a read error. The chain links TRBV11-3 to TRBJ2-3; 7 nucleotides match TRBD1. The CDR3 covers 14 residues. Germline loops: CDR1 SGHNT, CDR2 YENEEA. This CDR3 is CASSHRTGEDTQYF. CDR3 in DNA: TGTGCTAGCAGCCATCGGACAGGCGAAGATACGCAGTATTTT.

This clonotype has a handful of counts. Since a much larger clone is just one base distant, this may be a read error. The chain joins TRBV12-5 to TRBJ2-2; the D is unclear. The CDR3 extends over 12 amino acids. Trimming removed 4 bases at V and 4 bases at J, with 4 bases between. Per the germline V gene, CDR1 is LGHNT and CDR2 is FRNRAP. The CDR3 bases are TGTGCTAGTGGTTATAGCACCGGGGAGCTGTTTTTT. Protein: CASGYSTGELFF.